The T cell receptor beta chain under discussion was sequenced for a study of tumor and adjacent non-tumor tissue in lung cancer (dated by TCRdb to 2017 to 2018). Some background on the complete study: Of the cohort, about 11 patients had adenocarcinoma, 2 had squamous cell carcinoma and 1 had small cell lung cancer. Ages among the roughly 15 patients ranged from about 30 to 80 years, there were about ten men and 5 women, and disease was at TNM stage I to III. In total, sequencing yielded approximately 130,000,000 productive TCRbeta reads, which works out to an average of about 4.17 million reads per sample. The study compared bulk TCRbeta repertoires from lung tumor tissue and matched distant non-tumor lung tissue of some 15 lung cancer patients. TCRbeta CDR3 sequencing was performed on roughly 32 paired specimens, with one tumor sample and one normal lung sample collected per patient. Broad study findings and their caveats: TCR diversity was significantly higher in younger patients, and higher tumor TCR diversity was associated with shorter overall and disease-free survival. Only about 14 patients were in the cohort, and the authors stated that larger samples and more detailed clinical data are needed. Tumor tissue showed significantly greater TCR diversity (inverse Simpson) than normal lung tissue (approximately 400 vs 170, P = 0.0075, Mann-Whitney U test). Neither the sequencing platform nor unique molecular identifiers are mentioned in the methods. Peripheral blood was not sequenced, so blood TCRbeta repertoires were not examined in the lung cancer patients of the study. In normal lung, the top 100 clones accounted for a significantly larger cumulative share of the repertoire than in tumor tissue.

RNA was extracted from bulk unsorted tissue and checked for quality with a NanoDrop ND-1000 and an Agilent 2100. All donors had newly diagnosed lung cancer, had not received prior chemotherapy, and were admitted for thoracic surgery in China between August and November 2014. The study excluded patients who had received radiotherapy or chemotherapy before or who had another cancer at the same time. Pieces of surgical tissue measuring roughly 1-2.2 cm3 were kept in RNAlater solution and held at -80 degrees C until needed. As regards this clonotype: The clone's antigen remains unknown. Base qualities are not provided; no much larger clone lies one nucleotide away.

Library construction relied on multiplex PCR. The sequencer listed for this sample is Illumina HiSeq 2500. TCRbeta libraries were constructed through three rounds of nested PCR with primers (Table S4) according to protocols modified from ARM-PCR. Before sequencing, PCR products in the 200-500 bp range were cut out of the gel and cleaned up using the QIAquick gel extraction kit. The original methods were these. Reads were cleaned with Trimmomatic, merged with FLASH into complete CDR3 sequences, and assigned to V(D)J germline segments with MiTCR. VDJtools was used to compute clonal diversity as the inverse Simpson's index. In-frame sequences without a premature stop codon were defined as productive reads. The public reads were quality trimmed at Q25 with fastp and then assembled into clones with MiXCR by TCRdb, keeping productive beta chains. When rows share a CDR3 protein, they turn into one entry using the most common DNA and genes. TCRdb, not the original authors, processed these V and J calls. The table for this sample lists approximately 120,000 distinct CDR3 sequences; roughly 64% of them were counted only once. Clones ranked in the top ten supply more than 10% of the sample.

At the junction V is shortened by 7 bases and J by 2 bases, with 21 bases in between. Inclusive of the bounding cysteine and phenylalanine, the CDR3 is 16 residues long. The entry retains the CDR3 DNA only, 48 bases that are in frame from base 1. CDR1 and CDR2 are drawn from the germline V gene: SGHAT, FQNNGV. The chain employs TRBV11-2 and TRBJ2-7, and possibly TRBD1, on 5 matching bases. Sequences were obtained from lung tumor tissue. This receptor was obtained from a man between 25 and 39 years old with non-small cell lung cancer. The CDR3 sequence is CASNSATALRAYEQYF. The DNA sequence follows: TGTGCCAGCAACTCTGCGACAGCCCTTCGTGCCTACGAGCAGTACTTC.